This is a list of T cell receptor beta chains from one sample in a study of T cell repertoires in cytomegalovirus infection. Via MiXCR, TCRdb re-called the reads, giving one row per CDR3 protein. The sample shows approximately 250,000 distinct CDR3 sequences, approximately 22% of them seen only once. Sequencing used CD8+ T cells from PBMCs. The source is a human donor in good health (CMV status not recorded). Some clones in this sample may be carry-over from other donors' samples. The CDR3 runs from the conserved cysteine through the conserved F or W. Fields, in order: D gene, J gene, clone size, V gene, CDR3 DNA, CDR3 protein. A D gene is named only where the DNA matches it firmly. Size is stated for part of the rows, as once, few or many counts, or as a class when the clone is expanded.

d_gene: TRBD2; j_gene: TRBJ2-7; abundance: many; v_gene: TRBV7-2; CDR3nt: TGTGCCAGCAGCTTGGGACTAGCGGGTACCTACGAGCAGTACTTC; CDR3aa: CASSLGLAGTYEQYF
d_gene: .; j_gene: TRBJ2-7; abundance: few; v_gene: TRBV25-1; CDR3nt: TGTGCCAGCAGTGACGCTGGGGACGAGCAGTACTTC; CDR3aa: CASSDAGDEQYF
d_gene: TRBD2; j_gene: TRBJ2-1; abundance: .; v_gene: TRBV19; CDR3nt: TGTGCCAGTAGTATAGGTGTAGCGGGGGGGCCTCCCCACTACAATGAGCAGTTCTTC; CDR3aa: CASSIGVAGGPPHYNEQFF
d_gene: TRBD2; j_gene: TRBJ2-5; abundance: .; v_gene: TRBV5-4; CDR3nt: TGTGCCAGCAGCGATTTAGCGGGGGGCTTGGAGACCCAGTACTTC; CDR3aa: CASSDLAGGLETQYF
d_gene: .; j_gene: TRBJ2-2; abundance: .; v_gene: TRBV6-6; CDR3nt: TGTGCCAGCAGTTACTACGGGTCCCCCGGGGAGCTGTTTTTT; CDR3aa: CASSYYGSPGELFF
d_gene: .; j_gene: TRBJ2-7; abundance: many; v_gene: TRBV7-8; CDR3nt: TGTGCCAGCAGCTGGGCGGGTTTGGACGAGCAGTACTTC; CDR3aa: CASSWAGLDEQYF
d_gene: .; j_gene: TRBJ2-2; abundance: many; v_gene: TRBV7-8; CDR3nt: TGTGCCAGCAGCTTAGGGTACGGAGAGTCCACCGGGGAGCTGTTTTTT; CDR3aa: CASSLGYGESTGELFF
d_gene: .; j_gene: TRBJ2-2; abundance: many; v_gene: TRBV7-2; CDR3nt: TGTGCCAGCAGCTTCAACACCGGGGAGCTGTTTTTT; CDR3aa: CASSFNTGELFF
d_gene: .; j_gene: TRBJ1-5; abundance: .; v_gene: TRBV12-3/TRBV12-4; CDR3nt: TGTGCCAGCGGTTCAAATAGCAATCAGCCCCAGCATTTT; CDR3aa: CASGSNSNQPQHF
d_gene: TRBD1; j_gene: TRBJ1-4; abundance: .; v_gene: TRBV28; CDR3nt: TGTGCCAGCAGTTTAGAACAGGGGTTTGAAAAACTGTTTTTT; CDR3aa: CASSLEQGFEKLFF
d_gene: TRBD1; j_gene: TRBJ1-4; abundance: .; v_gene: TRBV28; CDR3nt: TGTGCCAGCAGTTCCGGGGACAGTTGGAATGAAAAACTGTTTTTT; CDR3aa: CASSSGDSWNEKLFF
d_gene: TRBD1; j_gene: TRBJ1-2; abundance: many; v_gene: TRBV28; CDR3nt: TGTGCCAGCAGTTTTAGTTCAGGGGGCGATGGCTACACCTTC; CDR3aa: CASSFSSGGDGYTF
d_gene: .; j_gene: TRBJ2-3; abundance: once; v_gene: TRBV9; CDR3nt: TGTGCCAGCAGCGTAGGCGCAGATACGCAGTATTTT; CDR3aa: CASSVGADTQYF
d_gene: .; j_gene: TRBJ2-1; abundance: .; v_gene: TRBV27; CDR3nt: TGTGCCAGCAGTTTATCGTGGGGCTCCTACAATGAGCAGTTCTTC; CDR3aa: CASSLSWGSYNEQFF
d_gene: .; j_gene: TRBJ1-5; abundance: many; v_gene: TRBV12-3/TRBV12-4; CDR3nt: TGTGCCAGCGCTGGGCAGTCGTTATATAGCAATCAGCCCCAGCATTTT; CDR3aa: CASAGQSLYSNQPQHF
d_gene: .; j_gene: TRBJ1-2; abundance: .; v_gene: TRBV29-1; CDR3nt: TGCAGCGTTGAAGTATTGTCAGGGCCTGGCTACACCTTC; CDR3aa: CSVEVLSGPGYTF
d_gene: .; j_gene: TRBJ2-1; abundance: few; v_gene: TRBV7-8; CDR3nt: TGTGCCAGCAGCTTCCCCCGTGAGGAACAAGGGGGGGTTGATGAGCAGTTCTTC; CDR3aa: CASSFPREEQGGVDEQFF
d_gene: TRBD2; j_gene: TRBJ2-2; abundance: .; v_gene: TRBV7-2; CDR3nt: TGTGCCAGCAGCTTAGCAAGCGGGGGGTACACCGGGGAGCTGTTTTTT; CDR3aa: CASSLASGGYTGELFF
d_gene: .; j_gene: TRBJ2-7; abundance: .; v_gene: TRBV7-6; CDR3nt: TGTGCCAGCAGCCCTAGGGGGACTACCTACGAGCAGTACTTC; CDR3aa: CASSPRGTTYEQYF
d_gene: .; j_gene: TRBJ2-5; abundance: .; v_gene: TRBV28; CDR3nt: TGTGCCAGCAACCAGGCAGCAGCCGAAGAGACCCAGTACTTC; CDR3aa: CASNQAAAEETQYF
d_gene: TRBD1; j_gene: TRBJ1-1; abundance: many; v_gene: TRBV6-2/TRBV6-3; CDR3nt: TGTGCCAGCAGCCGAGACAGGGGGCTAGGAGAAGCTTTCTTT; CDR3aa: CASSRDRGLGEAFF
d_gene: TRBD2; j_gene: TRBJ2-5; abundance: many; v_gene: TRBV20-1; CDR3nt: TGCAGTGCTAGAGATCGATACTGGGCGGGGGGTACCCAAGAGACCCAGTACTTC; CDR3aa: CSARDRYWAGGTQETQYF
d_gene: TRBD2; j_gene: TRBJ2-3; abundance: .; v_gene: TRBV29-1; CDR3nt: TGCAGCGTTGAAGAACTAGCGGGGACAGATACGCAGTATTTT; CDR3aa: CSVEELAGTDTQYF
d_gene: TRBD2; j_gene: TRBJ2-1; abundance: .; v_gene: TRBV4-1; CDR3nt: TGCGCCAGCAGCCAGCCTAGCGGAGCCTACAATGAGCAGTTCTTC; CDR3aa: CASSQPSGAYNEQFF
d_gene: TRBD1; j_gene: TRBJ2-5; abundance: few; v_gene: TRBV6-2/TRBV6-3; CDR3nt: TGTGCCAGCAGTTATGGGGACAGGGGAATTGAGACCCAGTACTTC; CDR3aa: CASSYGDRGIETQYF
d_gene: .; j_gene: TRBJ1-5; abundance: few; v_gene: TRBV6-5; CDR3nt: TGTGCCAGCGGATCCGAGCAACAGCCCCAGCATTTT; CDR3aa: CASGSEQQPQHF
d_gene: .; j_gene: TRBJ2-1; abundance: .; v_gene: TRBV28; CDR3nt: TGTGCCAGCAGTTTTGGGGGTAGCTCCTACAATGAGCAGTTCTTC; CDR3aa: CASSFGGSSYNEQFF
d_gene: .; j_gene: TRBJ1-5; abundance: .; v_gene: TRBV2; CDR3nt: TGTGCCAGCAGTGAAGCGAATAGGCAGCCCCAGCATTTT; CDR3aa: CASSEANRQPQHF
d_gene: .; j_gene: TRBJ2-7; abundance: .; v_gene: TRBV6-6; CDR3nt: TGTGCCAGCCACACCCGATCAGGTTATTCCTACGAGCAGTACTTC; CDR3aa: CASHTRSGYSYEQYF
d_gene: .; j_gene: TRBJ1-1; abundance: .; v_gene: TRBV6-5; CDR3nt: TGTGCCAGCAGTTACGGAACTGGCACTGAAGCTTTCTTT; CDR3aa: CASSYGTGTEAFF
d_gene: .; j_gene: TRBJ1-2; abundance: many; v_gene: TRBV27; CDR3nt: TGTGCCAGCAGTTTATCCGTCGGGGAGGTTGGCTACACCTTC; CDR3aa: CASSLSVGEVGYTF
d_gene: .; j_gene: TRBJ1-2; abundance: many; v_gene: TRBV12-3/TRBV12-4; CDR3nt: TGTGCCAGCAGTGGGCTATCGGGGGCTTATAATGGCTACACCTTC; CDR3aa: CASSGLSGAYNGYTF
d_gene: TRBD1; j_gene: TRBJ1-2; abundance: .; v_gene: TRBV7-8; CDR3nt: TGTGCCAGCAGCTTAAACTACGAACAGGGGCGGAGTGGCTACACCTTC; CDR3aa: CASSLNYEQGRSGYTF
d_gene: .; j_gene: TRBJ1-3; abundance: .; v_gene: TRBV6-5; CDR3nt: TGTGCCAGCAGTCCGGGGAGTTACTCTGGAAACACCATATATTTT; CDR3aa: CASSPGSYSGNTIYF
d_gene: TRBD2; j_gene: TRBJ2-7; abundance: few; v_gene: TRBV20-1; CDR3nt: TGCAGTGCCCCCGCCGGACTAGCGGGGGACGGGCAGTACTTC; CDR3aa: CSAPAGLAGDGQYF
d_gene: TRBD2; j_gene: TRBJ2-3; abundance: .; v_gene: TRBV7-3; CDR3nt: TGTGCCAGCAGCTTAGTGGCGGCGGCGGGGGGACCAGATACGCAGTATTTT; CDR3aa: CASSLVAAAGGPDTQYF
d_gene: .; j_gene: TRBJ1-1; abundance: .; v_gene: TRBV6-2/TRBV6-3; CDR3nt: TGTGCCAGCAGTGGACAAGGGACGGTCGGCGCAGAAGCTTTCTTT; CDR3aa: CASSGQGTVGAEAFF
d_gene: .; j_gene: TRBJ1-1; abundance: .; v_gene: TRBV19; CDR3nt: TGTGCCAGTAGTATTTCCGACGGAGGGTCGTCTCAAGCTTTCTTT; CDR3aa: CASSISDGGSSQAFF
d_gene: .; j_gene: TRBJ2-7; abundance: many; v_gene: TRBV2; CDR3nt: TGTGCCAGAGAGGGGGGAGTCCGGGACAGTACCTACGAGCAGTACTTC; CDR3aa: CAREGGVRDSTYEQYF
d_gene: TRBD2; j_gene: TRBJ2-3; abundance: few; v_gene: TRBV29-1; CDR3nt: TGCAGCGTTGAAGATCCGCTAGCGGGGGGGCCCACAGATACGCAGTATTTT; CDR3aa: CSVEDPLAGGPTDTQYF
d_gene: TRBD2; j_gene: TRBJ2-7; abundance: few; v_gene: TRBV2; CDR3nt: TGTGCCAGCAGGTCGGGACTAGCGGTCTACGAGCAGTACTTC; CDR3aa: CASRSGLAVYEQYF
d_gene: .; j_gene: TRBJ1-1; abundance: many; v_gene: TRBV7-6; CDR3nt: TGTGCCAGCAGCCTAGAGGCTGAAAACACTGAAGCTTTCTTT; CDR3aa: CASSLEAENTEAFF
d_gene: .; j_gene: TRBJ2-1; abundance: many; v_gene: TRBV7-2; CDR3nt: TGTGCCAGCAGCCCCCTGCAGCCTTTCTACAATGAGCAGTTCTTC; CDR3aa: CASSPLQPFYNEQFF
d_gene: .; j_gene: TRBJ2-3; abundance: few; v_gene: TRBV28; CDR3nt: TGTGCCAGCACCTACAGGGATCTCACAGATACGCAGTATTTT; CDR3aa: CASTYRDLTDTQYF